The 28 T cell receptor beta chains below come from one sample, sequenced in a study of cytomegalovirus exposure and HLA in healthy donors. Assay used: immunoSEQ multiplex PCR; TCRdb lists only in-frame clones, some missing. The sample holds 150,000 or so clones, approximately 89% seen once. The sample comprised PBMCs. The receptors here all came from a man aged 18 to 35 in good health and CMV-seropositive.

This clone appeared a few times. The CDR3 is CASSARGTSRNEQFF. In nucleotides, the CDR3 is TGTGCCAGCAGCGCCAGAGGGACTAGTAGGAATGAGCAGTTCTTC. This chain uses TRBV7-9 with TRBJ2-1; 8 bases map to TRBD2. V dropped 5 bases and J dropped 7; count of bases not matched to a gene: 10. Germline V gene sequence: CDR1 SEHNR, CDR2 FQNEAQ (reference sequence). This CDR3 is built from 15 residues.

The chain employs TRBV6-5 and TRBJ2-7; 9 bases are a match to TRBD1. The J segment lost 6 bases and the V segment lost 6 bases, leaving 0 bases of the junction unmatched. This CDR3 contains 11 residues. Germline CDR1 reads MNHEY; CDR2 reads SVGAGI. The CDR3 spells CASRTGGEQYF. CDR3 bases: TGTGCCAGCAGGACAGGGGGCGAGCAGTACTTC.

The genes are TRBV7-2 and TRBJ2-7, with TRBD1 matching over 11 bases. V gave up 5 bases and J gave up 5 bases; unmatched junction bases: 5. The CDR3 runs to 14 residues. Germline CDR1 and CDR2: SGHTA and FQGNSA. The CDR3: CASSRDRGDHEQYF. The CDR3 DNA reads TGTGCCAGCAGCCGGGACAGGGGGGATCACGAGCAGTACTTC.

The V gene is TRBV5-1, the J gene TRBJ2-1, with TRBD2 matching over 11 bases. Trimming took 0 bases from V and 1 from J; bases not matched to a gene: 9. Germline V CDR1 and CDR2: SGHRS, YFSETQ. The CDR3 is 19 residues long. CDR3 region: CASSLAGSGGAKSYNEQFF. The CDR3 DNA reads as TGCGCCAGCAGCTTGGCTGGTAGCGGGGGGGCCAAGTCCTACAATGAGCAGTTCTTC.

This clone came up a few times. The chain recombines TRBV19 with TRBJ1-2; perhaps TRBD1 as D (6 bases). V lost 5 bases and J lost 4, with 14 bases in between. The CDR3 extends over 14 amino acids. CDR1 is LNHDA, CDR2 SQIVND, per germline (reference sequence). Here the CDR3 DNA reads TGTGCCAGTAGTCCGGACAGCTACCTCTATGGCTACACCTTC. It yields the protein CASSPDSYLYGYTF.

The chain couples TRBV7-9 to TRBJ1-1, with D maybe TRBD1 (6 bases). Germline V CDR1 and CDR2: SEHNR, FQNEAQ (reference sequence). The CDR3 covers 15 residues. Trimming removed 4 bases at V and 1 base at J, with 13 bases between. The CDR3 DNA is TGTGCCAGCAGCTCTCTCCGGACAGCGAACACTGAAGCTTTCTTT. It translates to CASSSLRTANTEAFF.

This rearrangement joins TRBV4-3 to TRBJ1-2; D is unclear. CDR3 length: 16 residues. Germline assignment: CDR1 LGHNA and CDR2 YSLEER. The V and J ends lost 0 bases and 2 bases respectively, with 13 bases between them. DNA for the CDR3: TGCGCCAGCAGCCAAGACCGTGGCGGCATCAACTATGGCTACACCTTC. It translates to CASSQDRGGINYGYTF.

The chain has TRBV5-6 and TRBJ2-3, with 7 bases matching TRBD1. This CDR3 has 15 residues. The V and J ends lost 0 bases and 6 bases, in that order; junction bases with no gene match: 7. Per the germline V gene, CDR1 is SGHDT and CDR2 is YYEEEE. The CDR3 DNA reads TGTGCCAGCAGCTTGGGAGGGGGCAACCTTGATACGCAGTATTTT. This codes for CASSLGGGNLDTQYF.

This clone was observed a single time. The genes are TRBV5-4 and TRBJ2-3, with 8 nucleotides matching TRBD2. Trimming at V came to 2 bases and at J to 3 bases, leaving 8 bases not matched to a gene. The CDR3 loop spans 16 amino acids. Germline CDR1 reads SGHNT; CDR2 reads YYREEE (reference sequence). CDR3 nucleotide sequence: TGTGCCAGCAGCTTCGGGGGGGCTTCGAGGACAGATACGCAGTATTTT. Its protein product is CASSFGGASRTDTQYF.

V gene TRBV30 combines with J gene TRBJ1-2; 7 nucleotides match TRBD1. J gave up 2 bases and V 2 bases, and 2 bases lay outside the gene matches. Germline CDR1 is GTSNPN and CDR2 is SVGIG (reference sequence). CDR3 length equals 13 residues. The CDR3 nucleotides read TGTGCCTGGAGTCTGACAGGGAACTATGGCTACACCTTC. Amino acid sequence: CAWSLTGNYGYTF.

This chain connects TRBV23-1 to TRBJ2-7; D is uncertain. TRBV23-1 is recorded as an ORF, its role being uncertain. The CDR3 extends over 9 amino acids. The CDR3 spells CVTTHEQYF. The CDR3 nucleotides are TGCGTCACGACTCACGAGCAGTACTTC.

This clone was counted only a few times. The chain is built from TRBV6-6 and TRBJ1-6; 11 bases align to TRBD1. From germline, CDR1 is MNHNY and CDR2 SVGAGI (reference sequence). Losses at the gene ends were 5 bases for V and 4 bases for J; bases not matched to a gene: 4. There are 16 residues in the CDR3. CDR3 amino acids: CASSRRDRGYNSPLHF. CDR3 DNA sequence: TGTGCCAGCAGTCGTAGGGACAGGGGGTATAATTCACCCCTCCACTTT.

The chain combines TRBV5-1 with TRBJ2-1; 10 nucleotides line up with TRBD2. The CDR3 is 13 residues long. V shed 8 bases, J shed 2 bases, and the junction held 1 base outside the gene matches. Germline CDR1 is SGHRS and CDR2 is YFSETQ. This CDR3 is CASTSGAYNEQFF. CDR3 nucleotides: TGCGCCAGTACTAGCGGGGCCTACAATGAGCAGTTCTTC.

The chain is built from TRBV6-6 and TRBJ2-3, with D possibly being TRBD2 (7 bases). Germline CDR1 reads MNHNY; CDR2 reads SVGAGI (reference sequence). CDR3 length: 15 amino acids. V was shortened by 6 bases and J by 3 bases, with 16 bases between the two germline ends. The CDR3 loop reads CASRAAGARTDTQYF. The CDR3 DNA is TGTGCCAGCAGGGCCGCGGGGGCCCGGACAGATACGCAGTATTTT.

The chain uses TRBV29-1 and TRBJ1-1; D might be TRBD1 (5 bases). The CDR3 runs 13 residues. V lost 6 bases to trimming and J lost 4 bases, with 15 bases between them. From germline, CDR1 is SQVTM and CDR2 ANQGSEA. The CDR3 nucleotides read TGCAGCGTAGTCAGGGACTGGGGCACTGAAGCTTTCTTT. Protein product: CSVVRDWGTEAFF.

The V call is TRBV10-3, the J call TRBJ2-6; 9 bases agree with TRBD2. The junction had 10 bases not matched to a gene; V was cut back by 3 bases and J by 4 bases. This CDR3 is 18 amino acids long. CDR1 and CDR2 from the germline V gene are ENHRY and SYGVKD. In DNA, the CDR3 is TGTGCCATCAGTGATGGGGCTAGCGGGGTAGGCGGGGCCAACGTCCTGACTTTC. It encodes CAISDGASGVGGANVLTF.

V gene TRBV29-1 combines with J gene TRBJ2-3; TRBD2 agrees at 8 bases. The germline V gene encodes CDR1 SQVTM and CDR2 ANQGSEA. This CDR3 has 16 residues. V lost 1 base, J lost 3 bases, and 9 bases stayed unmatched. CDR3 in amino acids: CSVEGVAGMGTDTQYF. The CDR3 DNA reads TGCAGCGTTGAAGGAGTAGCGGGAATGGGGACAGATACGCAGTATTTT.

This clone appeared a single time. V and J are TRBV7-2 and TRBJ1-5; D is unclear. Germline V gene data show CDR1 as SGHTA and CDR2 as FQGNSA. The CDR3 length is 15 residues. The V and J ends lost 2 bases and 5 bases respectively, with 13 bases between them. CDR3 nucleotides: TGTGCCAGCAGCTTACAGGCCCGGGAGGATCAGCCCCAGCATTTT. Amino acids: CASSLQAREDQPQHF. The full variable domain, with the rest looked up from reference TRBV7-2 and TRBJ1-5, is GAGVSQSPSNKVTEKGKDVELRCDPISGHTALYWYRQSLGQGLEFLIYFQGNSAPDKSGLPSDRFSAERTGGSVSTLTIQRTQQEDSAVYLCASSLQAREDQPQHFGDGTRLSIL.

DNA of the CDR3: TGTGCCAGCAGCTTAGAACTAGCCCGGGAGACCCAGTACTTC. The encoded protein is CASSLELARETQYF. This chain joins TRBV13 and TRBJ2-5; weak D call: TRBD2 (6 bases). Trimming shortened V by 1 base and J by 5 bases, and 11 bases separated the two germline ends. CDR1 and CDR2 (germline): PRHDT, FYEKMQ (reference sequence). The CDR3 has 14 residues.

The V call is TRBV19, the J call TRBJ1-5; 7 bases agree with TRBD1. V was pared by 6 bases and J by 3 bases, with 8 bases of the junction left unmatched. There are 15 residues in the CDR3. Germline lookup yields CDR1 LNHDA and CDR2 SQIVND (reference sequence). In nucleotides, the CDR3 is TGTGCCAGTAGGGAAGACAGGGCCGCCAATCAGCCCCAGCATTTT. Residues: CASREDRAANQPQHF. Full variable domain (rest looked up from reference TRBV19 and TRBJ1-5): DGGITQSPKYLFRKEGQNVTLSCEQNLNHDAMYWYRQDPGQGLRLIYYSQIVNDFQKGDIAEGYSVSREKKESFPLTVTSAQKNPTAFYLCASREDRAANQPQHFGDGTRLSIL.

This clone has just a few counts. J is TRBJ2-7 and V is TRBV7-9; D is unclear. V lost 3 bases and J 5 bases, leaving 14 bases between the germline ends. This CDR3 contains 14 residues. Germline V gives CDR1 SEHNR, CDR2 FQNEAQ (reference sequence). CDR3 in amino acids: CASSFRSSYDEQYF. CDR3 sequence (DNA): TGTGCCAGCAGCTTCCGGTCCTCATATGACGAGCAGTACTTC.

This chain uses TRBV18 with TRBJ2-1; D is possibly TRBD2 (5 bases). The V gene's germline CDR1 is KGHSH and CDR2 LQKENI. The CDR3 sequence is 14 residues long. The V end lost 6 bases, the J end lost 2 bases, and 11 bases lay between the germline ends. The CDR3 DNA reads TGTGCCAGCTCCCCGGCACTAGCCTACAATGAGCAGTTCTTC. Amino acids: CASSPALAYNEQFF.

This clone occurred once. DNA of the CDR3: TGTGCCAGCAGCGTAGGTAACCCAGGTACGAGCTCCTACGAGCAGTACTTC. Amino acids: CASSVGNPGTSSYEQYF. This chain joins TRBV9 and TRBJ2-7; unclear D gene. The CDR3 length is 17 residues. Germline-derived CDR1 and CDR2 are SGDLS and YYNGEE. Trimming took off 0 bases at V and 0 bases at J, with 16 bases between the two ends.

This clone was found a few times. This chain connects TRBV7-3 to TRBJ1-6, with D perhaps TRBD1 (6 bases). The V gene lost 3 bases and the J gene lost 1 base, with 7 bases spanning the gap. CDR3 length: 15 amino acids. Germline V gene lookup returns CDR1 SGHTA and CDR2 FQGTGA. The CDR3 coding sequence is TGTGCCAGCAGCTTTACAGGGTCCTATAATTCACCCCTCCACTTT. Protein: CASSFTGSYNSPLHF.

The chain links TRBV4-1 to TRBJ2-5; 10 bases match TRBD2. This CDR3 region has 14 residues. Trimming cost V 4 bases and J 5 bases; bases outside gene matches: 4. Germline lookup yields CDR1 MGHRA and CDR2 YSYEKL. The CDR3, as DNA: TGCGCCAGCAGCCCCACTAGCGGGGTTGAGACCCAGTACTTC. Protein: CASSPTSGVETQYF.

V usage is TRBV4-2 and J usage is TRBJ2-3, with a possible D match to TRBD2 (7 bases). The CDR3 spans 17 residues. Germline values: CDR1 LGHNA, CDR2 YNFKEQ. V gave up 0 bases and J gave up 6 bases, with 19 bases separating them. The CDR3 bases are TGTGCCAGCAGCCAAGAGGGGGGGGGCTCCCGTGGGGATACGCAGTATTTT. This sequence encodes CASSQEGGGSRGDTQYF.

This clone has just one count. The chain uses TRBV7-2 and TRBJ1-1, with D possibly being TRBD1 (5 bases). CDR1 and CDR2 from the germline V gene are SGHTA and FQGNSA. The V and J ends lost 2 bases and 6 bases respectively, with 13 bases between them. The CDR3 runs to 14 residues. The CDR3 sequence is CASSLYLGQSEAFF. The CDR3 nucleotides read TGTGCCAGCAGCTTATATTTGGGGCAGTCTGAAGCTTTCTTT.

The chain employs TRBV7-2 and TRBJ1-2; D is perhaps TRBD1 (5 bases). The germline V gene has CDR1 SGHTA and CDR2 FQGNSA. The CDR3 is 14 residues long. V lost 4 bases, J lost 7 bases, and 16 bases lay in between. The CDR3 bases are TGTGCCAGCAGCTCAGACCCCCAGGGTTTTGGCTACACCTTC. This translates into CASSSDPQGFGYTF.